This T cell receptor (beta chain) was sequenced in a study of blood T cell repertoires in COVID-19. The germline V gene has CDR1 MNHNS and CDR2 SASEGT. There are 16 residues in the CDR3. The V and J ends lost 4 bases and 6 bases, in that order; junction bases with no gene match: 9. The table came from immunoSEQ multiplex PCR; TCRdb's copy has only in-frame clones and leaves some out. This table holds roughly 200,000 clones, around 85% found once. This clone was found once. The genes are TRBV6-1 and TRBJ2-1; 10 bases are a match to TRBD2. The clonotype was recovered from a middle-aged woman with acute COVID-19. Specimen: PBMCs or T cells enriched from blood (not recorded which). CDR3 DNA: TGTGCCAGCAGTGGTTTTTCCGGGACTAGCGTCAATGAGCAGTTCTTC. This encodes CASSGFSGTSVNEQFF.